This record looks at one TCR beta chain sequence and its context. Antigen specificity is unknown. Generated by immunoSEQ multiplex PCR, the TCRdb table keeps only in-frame clones and is missing some. The table includes 55,000 to 70,000 clones, approximately 94% detected once. This specimen belongs to a study of T cell clonotyping in hematopoietic cell transplantation. Points from the study as a whole: Few recipient clonotypes overlapped donors; over 95% were de novo at given depth. Higher Inverse Simpson Index values in graft donor and pretransplant recipient predicted broader posttransplant TCR diversity. CD4 and CD8 repertoire contributions could not be separated without sorting.

The CDR3 runs to 14 residues. In germline, CDR1 is MNHNS, CDR2 SASEGT. Trimming cost V 6 bases and J 6 bases; bases outside gene matches: 7. This clonotype originated in a middle-aged man in good health. Some clones in this sample may be carry-over from other donors' samples. The sequenced sample was peripheral blood mononuclear cells. V gene TRBV6-1 combines with J gene TRBJ2-7; 11 bases align to TRBD2. The CDR3 sequence is CASRETSGIGEQYF. CDR3 DNA sequence: TGTGCCAGCAGAGAGACTAGCGGGATAGGCGAGCAGTACTTC.